This passage covers 10 T cell receptor beta chains from one sample sequenced in a study of cytomegalovirus exposure and HLA in healthy donors. With 60 Vbeta and 13 Jbeta primers, the PCR was carried out. Measured with immunoSEQ multiplex PCR; TCRdb has only the in-frame clones, and not every one. The sample carries around 180,000 clones, 70% to 85% recorded once. Specimen: PBMCs. The receptor source for this set is a woman in her twenties or thirties in good health and CMV-seropositive.

The rearrangement joins TRBV4-1 to TRBJ2-3; 7 positions match TRBD2. Germline V lookup: CDR1 MGHRA, CDR2 YSYEKL. The CDR3 is 15 amino acids. V shed 6 bases and J 2 bases; nucleotides not matched to a gene: 8. The CDR3 DNA reads TGCGCCAGCAGGGGGACCGGGACTACCACAGATACGCAGTATTTT. This codes for CASRGTGTTTDTQYF.

CDR3 in DNA: TGTGCCAGTACTAGCGAGCAGTCCTACGAGCAGTACTTC. This codes for CASTSEQSYEQYF. J is TRBJ2-7 and V is TRBV19, with TRBD2 as a possible D gene (6 bases). Trimming left V 7 bases short and J 1 base short, with 11 bases between. The germline V gene has CDR1 LNHDA and CDR2 SQIVND (reference sequence). The CDR3 totals 13 residues.

V gene TRBV28 combines with J gene TRBJ2-7, with 9 bases fitting TRBD1. J was trimmed by 6 bases and V by 6 bases; bases with no gene match: 12. This CDR3 spans 15 amino acids. Germline values: CDR1 MDHEN, CDR2 SYDVKM. The CDR3 reads CASSPLIGTGREQYF. In nucleotides, the CDR3 is TGTGCCAGCAGCCCCCTCATAGGGACAGGGCGCGAGCAGTACTTC.

The chain couples TRBV10-3 to TRBJ1-4, with D possibly being TRBD1 (5 bases). The germline V gene has CDR1 ENHRY and CDR2 SYGVKD. The V and J ends lost 10 bases and 0 bases respectively, with 12 bases between them. CDR3 length: 14 amino acids. CDR3 sequence: CATSGGATNEKLFF. CDR3 sequence (DNA): TGTGCCACCAGCGGAGGGGCAACTAATGAAAAACTGTTTTTT.

The chain employs TRBV5-1 and TRBJ2-7; 12 nucleotides match TRBD2. The CDR3 loop spans 16 amino acids. J gave up 2 bases and V 0 bases, and 3 bases lay outside the gene matches. The germline V gene encodes CDR1 SGHRS and CDR2 YFSETQ. CDR3 loop: CASSLALAGGPYEQYF. DNA for the CDR3: TGCGCCAGCAGCTTGGCCCTAGCGGGAGGGCCCTACGAGCAGTACTTC.

This chain joins TRBV10-3 and TRBJ1-1; TRBD1 agrees at 9 bases. Germline V gene lookup returns CDR1 ENHRY and CDR2 SYGVKD. CDR3 length equals 15 residues. Trimming removed 11 bases from V and 1 base from J; junction bases left unmatched: 11. CDR3 protein: CAARTGVEGNTEAFF. CDR3 nucleotide sequence: TGTGCCGCCAGGACAGGGGTTGAAGGGAACACTGAAGCTTTCTTT.

The chain recombines TRBV6-5 with TRBJ2-7; tentative D call: TRBD1 (7 bases). CDR1 and CDR2 (germline): MNHEY, SVGAGI. Between the trimmed V and J ends, which lost 6 bases and 5 bases, there was a span of 20 bases. The CDR3 covers 15 residues. The CDR3 coding sequence is TGTGCCAGCAGATTTTCGGGGCAGGGGGGAAACGAGCAGTACTTC. This gives the protein CASRFSGQGGNEQYF.

CDR3 residues: CAWSRGGGDGYTF. The CDR3 DNA follows: TGTGCCTGGAGTAGGGGGGGCGGAGATGGCTACACCTTC. The chain employs TRBV30 and TRBJ1-2, with D tentatively TRBD1 (6 bases). V lost 2 bases to trimming and J lost 6 bases, with 13 bases between them. Germline values: CDR1 GTSNPN, CDR2 SVGIG (reference sequence). This CDR3 is 13 amino acids long.

CDR3 region: CATRNDFRTSGQETQYF. In DNA, the CDR3 is TGTGCCACCAGAAATGATTTCCGGACTAGCGGACAAGAGACCCAGTACTTC. This chain links TRBV15 with TRBJ2-5; TRBD2 agrees at 10 bases. The V and J ends lost 6 bases and 2 bases, in that order; junction bases with no gene match: 12. This CDR3 region has 17 residues. Germline V gene data show CDR1 as LNHNV and CDR2 as YYDKDF (reference sequence).

J is TRBJ2-3 and V is TRBV18; a possible D gene is TRBD1 (5 bases). The germline CDR1 and CDR2 sequences are KGHSH and LQKENI. The CDR3 covers 15 residues. V was pared by 5 bases and J by 0 bases, with 12 bases between. In nucleotides, the CDR3 is TGTGCCAGCTCAGAGAGACAGTCGAGCACAGATACGCAGTATTTT. It specifies CASSERQSSTDTQYF.